The sequence of this TCR beta chain was determined in a study of T cells in Graves' hyperthyroidism and ophthalmopathy. The source material, RNA transcripts, was used to amplify TCR beta CDR3 regions. Initially, a first-round RT-PCR of the TCR CDR3 employed the HTBI primer set. TCRdb redid the calling of the multiplex PCR reads with MiXCR, one entry per CDR3 protein. The sample gives approximately 220,000 distinct CDR3 sequences, around 18% of which show up once; just under 45% is in the top ten. Overall study results and limits: Most thyroid clonotypes that were expanded above 0.001 also turned up in blood. Ophthalmopathy stood apart from stable hyperthyroidism in a 13 V-J model.

Germline CDR1 is KGHSH and CDR2 is LQKENI. V gave up 3 bases and J gave up 1 base, with 9 bases separating them. The CDR3 length is 14 residues. This clonotype was found many times. Its antigen is not known. Sample: blood. The V gene is TRBV18, the J gene TRBJ2-5; D is uncertain. This receptor was obtained from a man aged 35 to 55 with Graves' hyperthyroidism. The CDR3 protein is CASSPRFTQETQYF. CDR3 DNA sequence: TGTGCCAGCTCACCCCGATTTACCCAAGAGACCCAGTACTTC.